Listed below are T cell receptor beta chains from one sample, sequenced in a study of T-cell reconstitution after alpha-beta-depleted transplantation in children. TCRdb itself ran the PCR reads through MiXCR, one entry per CDR3 protein. The sample shows about 230,000 distinct CDR3 sequences, around 12% of them seen only once. The sample consisted of PBMCs from the stem cell graft donor, taken from the stem cell graft. The receptors were sampled from a human donor who donated a stem cell graft to a child with acute lymphoblastic leukemia. Both conserved end residues are part of each CDR3. The order of the fields is D gene, V gene, clone size, CDR3 length, J gene, CDR3 DNA, CDR3 protein. D genes are given only for firm matches. Expanded clones are given a class, and other clones once, few, many or no size at all.

.	TRBV7-3	many	13	TRBJ2-7	TGTGCCAGCAGCCCCCCAGGGGTCAGCGAGCAGTACTTC	CASSPPGVSEQYF
.	TRBV10-3	.	18	TRBJ2-7	TGTGCCATCATGAGGCGACAGGGCACTCCGGGGGGCCCCTACGAGCAGTACTTC	CAIMRRQGTPGGPYEQYF
TRBD2	TRBV19	.	16	TRBJ2-5	TGTGCCAGTAGTCCATGGACTAGCGCCCCCCAAGAGACCCAGTACTTC	CASSPWTSAPQETQYF
.	TRBV5-6	few	17	TRBJ2-7	TGTGCCAGCAGCCCGGGGGTTGTAATAAGTAGCTCCTACGAGCAGTACTTC	CASSPGVVISSSYEQYF
TRBD2	TRBV20-1	few	14	TRBJ2-2	TGCAGTGCTAGTAGCGGGGGGGACACCGGGGAGCTGTTTTTT	CSASSGGDTGELFF
TRBD2	TRBV20-1	many	15	TRBJ2-7	TGCAGTGCTAGGGAGTCTAGCGGGGGTGCCAGGGAGCAGTACTTC	CSARESSGGAREQYF
.	TRBV12-3/TRBV12-4	many	15	TRBJ1-1	TGTGCCAGCAGTTTTCGGATTAGAATGAACACTGAAGCTTTCTTT	CASSFRIRMNTEAFF
TRBD1	TRBV27	many	13	TRBJ1-1	TGTGCCAGCAGTACTCCAGGGGGAACTGAAGCTTTCTTT	CASSTPGGTEAFF
.	TRBV7-9	many	12	TRBJ2-7	TGTGCCAGCAGCTCCGTTCAATACGAGCAGTACTTC	CASSSVQYEQYF
.	TRBV5-1	.	15	TRBJ1-4	TGCGCCAGCAGCTTGGCCGGAAGTAGTAATGAAAAACTGTTTTTT	CASSLAGSSNEKLFF
.	TRBV7-9	many	15	TRBJ1-1	TGTGCCAGCAGCTTATCGGGTATCGGGAGCACTGAAGCTTTCTTT	CASSLSGIGSTEAFF
.	TRBV4-2	.	14	TRBJ2-5	TGTGCCAGCAGCCCGGGGCCCCCCCAAGAGACCCAGTACTTC	CASSPGPPQETQYF
TRBD2	TRBV7-2	many	16	TRBJ2-7	TGTGCCAGCAGTCCCTTCGTTGCGGGGGGCTTTTACGAGCAGTACTTC	CASSPFVAGGFYEQYF
TRBD2	TRBV20-1	many	14	TRBJ2-1	TGCAGTGCCCCGGGAGGGTTCTCCTACAATGAGCAGTTCTTC	CSAPGGFSYNEQFF
TRBD2	TRBV29-1	many	14	TRBJ2-1	TGCAGCGTTGAAATAGCGGGAGCGTGGAATGAGCAGTTCTTC	CSVEIAGAWNEQFF
TRBD1	TRBV12-3/TRBV12-4	many	17	TRBJ2-2	TGTGCCAGCAGCCTGTCCCCGGGACAGGGTTATGTCGGGGAGCTGTTTTTT	CASSLSPGQGYVGELFF
.	TRBV5-5	many	12	TRBJ2-1	TGTGCCAGCAGCCACCGGGACAATGAGCAGTTCTTC	CASSHRDNEQFF
.	TRBV7-2	many	11	TRBJ2-1	TGTGCCAGCAGCTTAGCGGATGAGCAGTTCTTC	CASSLADEQFF
TRBD2	TRBV19	many	13	TRBJ2-3	TGTGCCAGTAGTAGCGGGAGAGGAGATACGCAGTATTTT	CASSSGRGDTQYF
.	TRBV5-1	many	16	TRBJ1-2	TGCGCCAGCAGCTTGGGAGGGTTTATAACTAACTATGGCTACACCTTC	CASSLGGFITNYGYTF
.	TRBV12-3/TRBV12-4	few	18	TRBJ1-6	TGTGCCAGCAGTTTAGCGCTAACGGTCGGGGGCTTTACTTCACCCCTCCACTTT	CASSLALTVGGFTSPLHF
TRBD1	TRBV28	many	14	TRBJ2-7	TGTGCCAGCATTCCTTGGGACAGCACCTACGAGCAGTACTTC	CASIPWDSTYEQYF
.	TRBV5-5	many	15	TRBJ2-7	TGTGCCAGCAGCCCCTTATCGACGGACCCCTCGGAGCAGTACTTC	CASSPLSTDPSEQYF
TRBD1	TRBV28	many	12	TRBJ2-7	TGTGCCAGCAGTTCAGGGACAGGGCTGCAGTACTTC	CASSSGTGLQYF
.	TRBV7-9	many	15	TRBJ2-7	TGTGCCAGCAGCTCAGGACCGCTAAGGCACAACGAGCAGTACTTC	CASSSGPLRHNEQYF
TRBD1	TRBV7-9	.	14	TRBJ2-7	TGTGCCAGCAGCCCGGGACAGGCTGTTTTCGAGCAGTACTTC	CASSPGQAVFEQYF
.	TRBV28	many	12	TRBJ1-1	TGTGCCAGCAGTTCGGAGGGTCGGAAAGCTTTCTTT	CASSSEGRKAFF
.	TRBV19	.	13	TRBJ2-5	TGTGCCAGTAGGCGATCCGGGACGGAGACCCAGTACTTC	CASRRSGTETQYF
.	TRBV5-1	many	15	TRBJ1-1	TGCGCCAGCAGTGGAGGGGGGACGGCGAACACTGAAGCTTTCTTT	CASSGGGTANTEAFF
TRBD1	TRBV4-2	many	16	TRBJ1-5	TGTGCCAGCAGCCCCCAGGACAGGGATAGCAATCAGCCCCAGCATTTT	CASSPQDRDSNQPQHF
.	TRBV7-9	many	14	TRBJ1-5	TGTGCCAGCAGCTCAATGGAGGGAGTCCAGCCCCAGCATTTT	CASSSMEGVQPQHF
.	TRBV7-3	few	16	TRBJ2-6	TGTGCCAGCAGCCCTCGGTGGGACTCTGGGGCCAACGTCCTGACTTTC	CASSPRWDSGANVLTF
.	TRBV28	many	12	TRBJ2-5	TGTGCCAGCACGAAGACGGGGGAGACCCAGTACTTC	CASTKTGETQYF
.	TRBV27	many	13	TRBJ1-2	TGTGCCAGCAGTTTATCTCCCTTCTATGGCTACACCTTC	CASSLSPFYGYTF
TRBD1	TRBV18	.	17	TRBJ2-6	TGTGCCAGCTCACCGGGACAGGCCATCTCTGGGGCCAACGTCCTGACTTTC	CASSPGQAISGANVLTF
.	TRBV12-3/TRBV12-4	few	13	TRBJ1-2	TGTGCCAGCAGCTTCCCCCCGACAGGCGGCTACACCTTC	CASSFPPTGGYTF
.	TRBV28	many	16	TRBJ2-2	TGTGCCAGCAGTTCGTGGGGGGCGCCGAACACCGGGGAGCTGTTTTTT	CASSSWGAPNTGELFF
TRBD1	TRBV15	many	14	TRBJ2-7	TGTGCCACCAGCAGAGGACAGGGGATCCACGAGCAGTACTTC	CATSRGQGIHEQYF
.	TRBV6-1	many	14	TRBJ1-2	TGTGCCAGCAGCCCCCGGGGCAGGGCCTATGGCTACACCTTC	CASSPRGRAYGYTF
TRBD1	TRBV18	.	14	TRBJ1-1	TGTGCCAGCTCGGGACAGGGGAGGGCCACTGAAGCTTTCTTT	CASSGQGRATEAFF
.	TRBV20-1	many	16	TRBJ2-3	TGCAGTGCCCAAGCCGCGCCAGGGCGAAGCACAGATACGCAGTATTTT	CSAQAAPGRSTDTQYF
TRBD2	TRBV12-3/TRBV12-4	.	16	TRBJ2-7	TGTGCCAGCAGTTTAGGCTTCGGGGGGGGGTATAACGAGCAGTACTTC	CASSLGFGGGYNEQYF
.	TRBV12-5	many	15	TRBJ2-3	TGTGCTAGTGGTTTGACCGGGGACGGCACAGATACGCAGTATTTT	CASGLTGDGTDTQYF
TRBD2	TRBV10-2	.	14	TRBJ2-4	TGCGCCAGCAGGGGGGGACTAGAGAAAAACATTCAGTACTTC	CASRGGLEKNIQYF
.	TRBV5-6	few	15	TRBJ1-5	TGTGCCAGCAGCTTGAATCCGGGTAGCAATCAGCCCCAGCATTTT	CASSLNPGSNQPQHF
.	TRBV6-1	many	14	TRBJ1-6	TGTGCCAGCAGCCTAGGGGGGGCTAATTCACCCCTCCACTTT	CASSLGGANSPLHF
.	TRBV24-1	.	15	TRBJ2-2	TGTGCCACCAGTGACACCGGACGGACCCCCGGGGAGCTGTTTTTT	CATSDTGRTPGELFF
TRBD2	TRBV29-1	many	15	TRBJ2-7	TGCAGCGTTGAACTAGCGGCAAATGTAGGATACGAGCAGTACTTC	CSVELAANVGYEQYF